The clone carrying this T cell receptor (beta chain) has ten or more counts. Its antigen is not known. Researchers took RNA transcripts and amplified the TCR beta CDR3 regions from them. The HTBI primer set drove a first-round RT-PCR of the TCR CDR3. TCRdb independently ran MiXCR on the multiplex PCR reads; one entry per CDR3 protein. This sample has about 690,000 distinct CDR3 sequences, with around 16% found just once. Germline V gives CDR1 SNHLY, CDR2 FYNNEI. Deletions cut 6 bases from V and 6 bases from J, with 18 bases between. The CDR3 sequence is 14 residues long. The sample comes from a study of T cells in Graves' hyperthyroidism and ophthalmopathy. Overall study results and limits: The blood repertoire included most of the expanded thyroid clonotypes above 0.001.

The clonotype originates from a man aged 50 to 59 with Graves' hyperthyroidism. The sequenced sample was blood. This chain uses TRBV2 with TRBJ2-7; no clear D gene. CDR3 residues: CASSLTRMYFEQYF. The CDR3 DNA follows: TGTGCCAGCAGCTTAACGCGGATGTACTTCGAGCAGTACTTC.